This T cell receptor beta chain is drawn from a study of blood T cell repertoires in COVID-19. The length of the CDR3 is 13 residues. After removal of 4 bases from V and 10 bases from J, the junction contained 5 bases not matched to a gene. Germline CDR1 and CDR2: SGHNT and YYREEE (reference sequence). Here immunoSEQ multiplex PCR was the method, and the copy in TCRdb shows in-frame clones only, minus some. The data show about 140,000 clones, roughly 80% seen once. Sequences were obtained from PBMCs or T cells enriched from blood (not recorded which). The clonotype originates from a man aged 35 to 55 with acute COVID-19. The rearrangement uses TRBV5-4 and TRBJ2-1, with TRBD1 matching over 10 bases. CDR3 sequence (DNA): TGTGCCAGCAGCCCGGACAGGGGGGGGGAGCAGTTCTTC. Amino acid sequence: CASSPDRGGEQFF.